The entry below describes one T cell receptor beta chain. The sample is drawn from a study of blood T cell repertoires in COVID-19. Background on the study: Acute and convalescent COVID-19 samples came from the United States, Italy and Spain. From T cells, B-cell-depleted T cells, or PBMCs came the material, which was cDNA or gDNA.

With V trimmed by 4 bases and J by 0 bases, 2 bases remained unmatched. The CDR3 contains 15 residues. CDR1 and CDR2 (germline): MNHEY, SVGAGI. In the authors' workflow: Using reference gene primer amplification, nucleated cell counts were estimated. Method: immunoSEQ multiplex PCR; TCRdb's copy keeps in-frame clones and lacks some. V, J and clone size are taken as reported in that table, and D and trimming were inferred from the DNA itself. The data show some 250,000 clones, around 86% seen once. The receptor was derived from a man aged 80 or over with acute or convalescent COVID-19. Specimen: peripheral blood. This sequence joins TRBV6-5 and TRBJ2-1; 8 bases are a match to TRBD1. CDR3 sequence (DNA): TGTGCCAGCAGTTCAACAGGGGGCTCCTACAATGAGCAGTTCTTC. It codes for CASSSTGGSYNEQFF.